This T cell receptor beta chain was observed in a study of PD-1 blockade in classical Hodgkin lymphoma. Study in general: Patients were treated with nivolumab at 3 mg/kg, and this was given intravenously every 2 weeks.

The germline V gene encodes CDR1 SEHNR and CDR2 FQNEAQ (reference sequence). This CDR3 has 19 residues. The V and J ends lost 2 bases and 0 bases, in that order; junction bases with no gene match: 12. Only in-frame clones appear in the TCRdb table, and some are missing; sequencing was by immunoSEQ multiplex PCR. The repertoire has approximately 6,400 clones, about 78% of them found once; the top ten carry roughly 3.4%. Every one of the patients relapsed after autologous stem cell transplantation (brentuximab vedotin exposure was variable). Starting with thawed PBMCs, CD4+ T cells were purified by magnetic negative selection.

The clonotype was recovered from a human donor with classical Hodgkin lymphoma. The chain combines TRBV7-9 with TRBJ2-2, with 7 bases identical to TRBD1. This specimen consisted of CD4+ T cells from blood, obtained at baseline. CDR3 residues: CASSLRGHRDPSNTGELFF. CDR3 nucleotides: TGTGCCAGCAGCTTAAGGGGGCACAGGGACCCGTCGAACACCGGGGAGCTGTTTTTT.